These T cell receptor beta chains were read from a single sample in a study of OX40 agonist ivuxolimab in advanced cancers. Sequencing was performed with immunoSEQ multiplex PCR; in TCRdb, only in-frame clones are kept and a portion is missing. Of approximately 82,000 clones listed, around 84% were seen once; the top ten hold approximately 6.5%. The sample consisted of CD4+ or CD8+ T cells sorted from blood, taken in a trial of the OX40 agonist ivuxolimab. The receptors stem from an adult with an advanced solid tumor such as melanoma, head and neck, liver or kidney cancer. Both conserved end residues are part of each CDR3. A D gene is named only where the DNA matches it firmly. A row's size may be missing; if present it is once, few, many or a size class.

- | TRBJ1-5 | - | TRBV30 | TGTGCCTGGAGTACCGAGAGCAATCAGCCCCAGCATTTT | CAWSTESNQPQHF
- | TRBJ2-1 | TRBD2 | TRBV7-9 | TGTGCCACCCGCAGGGAGGGCAATGAGCAGTTCTTC | CATRREGNEQFF
few | TRBJ2-1 | - | TRBV6-5 | TGTGCCAGCAGTTTGCGGGACTTTTACAATGAGCAGTTCTTC | CASSLRDFYNEQFF
- | TRBJ2-1 | TRBD1 | TRBV9 | TGTGCCAGCAGCGAAAGACAGGGGAGTCCCTACAATGAGCAGTTCTTC | CASSERQGSPYNEQFF
- | TRBJ1-4 | - | TRBV6-1 | TGTGCCAGCAGCCCCGTGGAGCTCGGGGTGGAAAAACTGTTTTTT | CASSPVELGVEKLFF
- | TRBJ1-2 | - | TRBV7-2 | TGTGCCAGCAGTTCCTTCGACAGGCCCTATGGCTACACCTTC | CASSSFDRPYGYTF
- | TRBJ2-3 | - | TRBV27 | TGTGCCAGCAGTCCCGCCCGGACTTCTAGCACAGATACGCAGTATTTT | CASSPARTSSTDTQYF
- | TRBJ2-3 | TRBD2 | TRBV5-1 | TGCGCCAGCAGCCCCCGACTAGCGGGGTTCACAGATACGCAGTATTTT | CASSPRLAGFTDTQYF
- | TRBJ2-1 | TRBD2 | TRBV18 | TGTGCCAGCTCACCCCTAGCGGGGGGCTCCTACAATGAGCAGTTCTTC | CASSPLAGGSYNEQFF
- | TRBJ1-4 | TRBD1 | TRBV5-6 | TGTGCCAGCAGCCTATCCGGGACAGTGAATGAAAAACTGTTTTTT | CASSLSGTVNEKLFF
- | TRBJ2-3 | - | TRBV4-1 | TGCGCCAGCAGCCAAGCGGGGGGCCTGAACACAGATACGCAGTATTTT | CASSQAGGLNTDTQYF
once | TRBJ2-7 | - | TRBV7-8 | TGTGCCAGCAGCTTAGGAGGGAGTGGTTACGAGCAGTACTTC | CASSLGGSGYEQYF
- | TRBJ1-5 | - | TRBV27 | TGTGCCAGCAGTAGAAGTCAGCCCCAGCATTTT | CASSRSQPQHF
- | TRBJ2-6 | - | TRBV6-6 | TGTGCCAGCAGGGGCGGGTCTGGGGCCAACGTCCTGACTTTC | CASRGGSGANVLTF
- | TRBJ2-3 | TRBD1 | TRBV19 | TGTGCCAGTAGTAGGAACAGGGGATCAGATACGCAGTATTTT | CASSRNRGSDTQYF
- | TRBJ1-5 | - | TRBV19 | TGTGCCAGGCTGGGTCGGAGGACTCAGCCCCAGCATTTT | CARLGRRTQPQHF
once | TRBJ2-5 | - | TRBV5-4 | TGTGCCAGCAGTTCAAAAGAGACCCAGTACTTC | CASSSKETQYF
- | TRBJ2-1 | TRBD2 | TRBV7-9 | TGTGCCAGCAGCTTAAAGCGGGAGGAACCCTACAATGAGCAGTTCTTC | CASSLKREEPYNEQFF
- | TRBJ2-1 | - | TRBV21-1 | TGTGCCAGCAGGTCGACTAGCTACAATGAGCAGTTCTTC | CASRSTSYNEQFF
- | TRBJ1-1 | - | TRBV6-1 | TGTGCCAGCAGTTTTAACGGGGGCCGCGGGACTTTCTTT | CASSFNGGRGTFF
- | TRBJ1-1 | - | TRBV6-5 | TGTGCCAGCAGTAGGAGAGACACTGAAGCTTTCTTT | CASSRRDTEAFF
- | TRBJ1-4 | - | TRBV7-8 | TGTGCCAGCAGCTTAATGACTAGGGGCAGGGAGGGAGATGAAAAACTGTTTTTT | CASSLMTRGREGDEKLFF
- | TRBJ1-6 | TRBD1 | TRBV18 | TGTGCCAGCTCACCGTCCGGGACAGACTCACCCCTCCACTTT | CASSPSGTDSPLHF
- | TRBJ1-6 | - | TRBV5-1 | TGCGCCAGCAGCTTAGCGGGACCGGCATTTTCACCCCTCCACTTT | CASSLAGPAFSPLHF
- | TRBJ1-2 | - | TRBV30 | TGTGCCAGCCCGCGGCAGGGAGGCAATGGCTACACCTTC | CASPRQGGNGYTF
- | TRBJ1-1 | TRBD1 | TRBV19 | TGTGCCAGTAGTTCTTCCCGAGGGGACAGGGTTGTGAACACTGAAGCTTTCTTT | CASSSSRGDRVVNTEAFF
few | TRBJ1-2 | - | TRBV6-5 | TGTGCCAGCATATCCGGGCGCGGGGGAATCTACACCTTC | CASISGRGGIYTF
- | TRBJ1-1 | - | TRBV27 | TGTGCCAGCCTTCCAGGGTTGATGAACACTGAAGCTTTCTTT | CASLPGLMNTEAFF
- | TRBJ2-1 | - | TRBV18 | TGTGCCAGCTCACCCGGTGGGGCTCCCAATGAGCAGTTCTTC | CASSPGGAPNEQFF
once | TRBJ1-4 | TRBD1 | TRBV7-2 | TGTGCCAGCAGCTCGGACAGGGGCGAAAAACTGTTTTTT | CASSSDRGEKLFF
- | TRBJ1-5 | - | TRBV7-2 | TGTGCCAGCAGCTACCGCCTAAGCAATCAGCCCCAGCATTTT | CASSYRLSNQPQHF
- | TRBJ1-1 | - | TRBV7-9 | TGTGCCAGCAGAGATGAAATGAACACTGAAGCTTTCTTT | CASRDEMNTEAFF
- | TRBJ2-7 | - | TRBV5-4 | TGTGCCAGCAGCTTGGACACGTACTACGAGCAGTACTTC | CASSLDTYYEQYF
- | TRBJ1-5 | - | TRBV15 | TGTGCCACCAGCGCACAGGTAAATCAGCCCCAGCATTTT | CATSAQVNQPQHF
once | TRBJ2-5 | - | TRBV10-3 | TGTGCCATCGGGGGTGGGGAAGAGACCCAGTACTTC | CAIGGGEETQYF
- | TRBJ1-1 | - | TRBV7-3 | TGTGCCAGCAGCTTATGGGGTGAAGCTTTCTTT | CASSLWGEAFF
- | TRBJ1-2 | - | TRBV6-6 | TGTGCCAGCAGTTACTACGGGCCCTATGGCTACACCTTC | CASSYYGPYGYTF
- | TRBJ2-5 | - | TRBV2 | TGTGCCAGCAGTGATAGTTCGTGGGGGACGAGCCGTCAAGAGACCCAGTACTTC | CASSDSSWGTSRQETQYF
- | TRBJ2-3 | - | TRBV6-5 | TGTGCCAGCAGTTACTCCGGGGCGTCAGATACGCAGTATTTT | CASSYSGASDTQYF
few | TRBJ2-7 | TRBD2 | TRBV15 | TGTGCCACCAGCAGAGATAGCCTAGCGGGAGCCCAGTACTTC | CATSRDSLAGAQYF
- | TRBJ1-1 | - | TRBV4-1 | TGCGCCAGCAGCCAAGGGCCACTGAACACTGAAGCTTTCTTT | CASSQGPLNTEAFF
- | TRBJ2-1 | - | TRBV19 | TGTGCCAGTAGTATGGGGGGTTCGTACAATGAGCAGTTCTTC | CASSMGGSYNEQFF
- | TRBJ1-3 | TRBD1 | TRBV4-2 | TGTGCCAGCAGCTTGGGACAGAGGTTCTCTGGAAACACCATATATTTT | CASSLGQRFSGNTIYF
once | TRBJ2-1 | - | TRBV11-3 | TGTGCCAGCAGCTTAGCGGCAGAGAATGAGCAGTTCTTC | CASSLAAENEQFF
once | TRBJ1-1 | - | TRBV28 | TGTGCCAGTGTTCTCGGACAGATGAACACTGAAGCTTTCTTT | CASVLGQMNTEAFF
- | TRBJ2-7 | TRBD1 | TRBV2 | TGTGCCAGCAAAGAACAGGGGGCGACCTACGAGCAGTACTTC | CASKEQGATYEQYF
- | TRBJ2-7 | TRBD1 | TRBV6-6 | TGTGCCAGCAGTCTCGGGACAGGGGGCAACTACGAGCAGTACTTC | CASSLGTGGNYEQYF
- | TRBJ1-2 | TRBD1 | TRBV6-6 | TGTGCCAGCAGTTACTCTGGGGCAGGGGGCTATGGCTACACCTTC | CASSYSGAGGYGYTF
once | TRBJ2-7 | - | TRBV7-9 | TGTGCCAGTATGGGTACAACCTACGAGCAGTACTTC | CASMGTTYEQYF
- | TRBJ2-7 | TRBD2 | TRBV5-5 | TGTGCCAGCAGCCTCGGGACTAGCGGTTTCTACGAGCAGTACTTC | CASSLGTSGFYEQYF
- | TRBJ1-5 | - | TRBV6-4 | TGTGCCAACCTCTCCCTTCAGCCCCAGCATTTT | CANLSLQPQHF
- | TRBJ2-6 | - | TRBV10-3 | TGTGCCAGCGACCCGACAGGAACTGGGGCCAACGTCCTGACTTTC | CASDPTGTGANVLTF
- | TRBJ2-1 | TRBD1 | TRBV7-9 | TGTGCCAGCAGTAACCGGGACAGGGGGCGCGGTGAGCAGTTCTTC | CASSNRDRGRGEQFF
- | TRBJ2-6 | TRBD1 | TRBV6-5 | TGTGCCAGCAGTTCACAGGGGGCTGGGGCCAACGTCCTGACTTTC | CASSSQGAGANVLTF
- | TRBJ1-1 | TRBD1 | TRBV7-9 | TGTGCCAGCAGCCCCCCCGGGACAGGGAACACTGAAGCTTTCTTT | CASSPPGTGNTEAFF
- | TRBJ2-3 | TRBD2 | TRBV5-1 | TGCGCCAGCAGCTTCCGCGGGGGGGCCTTAGATACGCAGTATTTT | CASSFRGGALDTQYF
- | TRBJ1-2 | - | TRBV4-1 | TGCGCCAGCAGCCAACCCGACGCAGGCTACACCTTC | CASSQPDAGYTF